The 25 T cell receptor beta chains below were found in one sample sequenced in a study of PD-L1 blockade in urothelial cancer. TCRdb's table, derived via immunoSEQ multiplex PCR, lists solely in-frame clones and lacks some. Of some 120,000 clones listed, approximately 90% were seen once; the top ten hold about 1.8%. The time point: peripheral blood 6 weeks after treatment start. The source was PBMCs, collected around atezolizumab (anti-PD-L1) treatment. The receptors originated from a man in his sixties with urothelial cancer.

The V and J genes are TRBV7-2 and TRBJ2-7; 7 bases map to TRBD1. The germline V gene has CDR1 SGHTA and CDR2 FQGNSA. Germline trimming cut 1 base from V and 5 bases from J; bases unmatched to any gene: 8. The CDR3 length is 15 residues. CDR3 protein: CASSLEYRGGHEQYF. The CDR3 bases are TGTGCCAGCAGCTTAGAGTACAGGGGCGGGCACGAGCAGTACTTC.

This clone was seen more than once but under ten times. The chain recombines TRBV7-9 with TRBJ1-2, with D unresolved. The CDR3 contains 13 residues. CDR1 SEHNR and CDR2 FQNEAQ come from the germline V gene (reference sequence). The V gene lost 9 bases and the J gene lost 3 bases, with 14 bases spanning the gap. The CDR3 loop reads CASMRDYYYGYTF. In DNA, the CDR3 is TGTGCCAGTATGAGGGATTATTACTATGGCTACACCTTC.

The CDR3 DNA follows: TGCGCCAGCAGCACCGACGGGGAGCGGGGAGATACGCAGTATTTT. Translation: CASSTDGERGDTQYF. V usage is TRBV5-1 and J usage is TRBJ2-3, with TRBD2 matching over 7 bases. From germline, CDR1 is SGHRS and CDR2 YFSETQ. CDR3 size: 15 residues. The V and J ends lost 4 bases and 5 bases, in that order; junction bases with no gene match: 10.

The chain uses TRBV9 and TRBJ1-2; 8 nucleotides agree with TRBD1. Germline V gene sequence: CDR1 SGDLS, CDR2 YYNGEE. There are 13 residues in the CDR3. With V trimmed by 0 bases and J by 6 bases, 1 base remained unmatched. CDR3 bases: TGTGCCAGCAGCGTAGGACAGGGGAATGGCTACACCTTC. It translates to CASSVGQGNGYTF.

The gene calls are TRBV28 and TRBJ2-6; D possibly corresponds to TRBD1 (6 bases). V was clipped by 6 bases and J by 0 bases, with 18 bases between them. The CDR3 totals 18 residues. Per germline, CDR1 MDHEN and CDR2 SYDVKM. DNA of the CDR3: TGTGCCAGCAGCGCTAGCTCTACAGGGAGCTCTGGGGCCAACGTCCTGACTTTC. This gives the protein CASSASSTGSSGANVLTF.

This clone has only a few counts. V is TRBV29-1 and J is TRBJ2-3; perhaps TRBD1 as D (5 bases). The CDR3 runs to 13 residues. V was cut by 5 bases and J by 0 bases, with 9 bases left in between. The germline V gene encodes CDR1 SQVTM and CDR2 ANQGSEA. The CDR3 DNA follows: TGCAGCGTTACTGACAGAAGCACAGATACGCAGTATTTT. Residues: CSVTDRSTDTQYF.

In this sample, this clone turned up once. V is TRBV20-1 and J is TRBJ2-4; D possibly corresponds to TRBD2 (6 bases). The CDR3 sequence is 11 residues long. The ends were cut back, 6 bases at V and 9 bases at J, with 12 bases in the middle. The germline V gene has CDR1 DFQATT and CDR2 SNEGSKA (reference sequence). The CDR3 region is CSAAPGVIQYF. CDR3 nucleotides: TGCAGTGCCGCCCCGGGGGTCATTCAGTACTTC.

The chain employs TRBV7-6 and TRBJ2-5; the match to TRBD2 covers 16 bases. Trimming at V came to 5 bases and at J to 2 bases, leaving 5 bases not matched to a gene. This CDR3 contains 17 residues. Germline V CDR1 and CDR2: SGHVS, FNYEAQ. The CDR3 region has the DNA TGTGCCAGCAGCCGGGGACTAGCGGGAGGGGGGCAAGAGACCCAGTACTTC. Amino acids: CASSRGLAGGGQETQYF.

The chain employs TRBV28 and TRBJ2-7; 7 nucleotides agree with TRBD1. The length of the CDR3 is 13 residues. With V trimmed by 5 bases and J by 7 bases, 8 bases remained unmatched. Germline CDR1 MDHEN, CDR2 SYDVKM. CDR3 sequence: CASSPGQLWEQYF. The CDR3 nucleotides are TGTGCCAGCAGTCCGGGACAGTTGTGGGAGCAGTACTTC.

This clone appeared once. The chain uses TRBV4-1 and TRBJ2-1; TRBD1 might be the D (6 bases). The germline V gene encodes CDR1 MGHRA and CDR2 YSYEKL. The CDR3 covers 12 residues. The ends were cut back, 3 bases at V and 12 bases at J, with 12 bases in the middle. The DNA of the CDR3 is TGCGCCAGCAGCCACCAGGGGTTCTGGCAGTTCTTC. Amino acids: CASSHQGFWQFF.

The V and J genes are TRBV16 and TRBJ1-5; 7 nucleotides match TRBD1. CDR1 and CDR2 from the germline V gene are KGHSY and FQNENV. This CDR3 comprises 15 residues. With 4 bases clipped from V and 4 bases from J, the junction kept 7 bases outside the gene matches. Here the CDR3 DNA reads TGTGCCAGCAGCCTGCGACAGGGCGGTAATCAGCCCCAGCATTTT. This sequence encodes CASSLRQGGNQPQHF.

This clone was counted between two and nine times. The rearrangement joins TRBV27 to TRBJ1-1, with D possibly matching TRBD1 (5 bases). The CDR3 runs 14 residues. Germline-derived CDR1 and CDR2 are MNHEY and SMNVEV (reference sequence). Trimming removed 6 bases at V and 5 bases at J, with 16 bases between. The CDR3 spells CASRRRGGETEAFF. Written as DNA, the CDR3 is TGTGCCAGCAGACGCCGGGGGGGAGAGACTGAAGCTTTCTTT.

The rearrangement joins TRBV27 to TRBJ2-7; the D gene is possibly TRBD2 (6 bases). This CDR3 region has 15 residues. Germline V lookup: CDR1 MNHEY, CDR2 SMNVEV (reference sequence). Trimming left V 5 bases short and J 3 bases short, with 17 bases between. CDR3 residues: CASSRRGLGGYEQYF. The CDR3, as DNA: TGTGCCAGCAGTCGCCGGGGGTTGGGGGGCTACGAGCAGTACTTC.

The rearrangement links TRBV7-2 to TRBJ2-2, with 7 bases that match TRBD2. J was trimmed by 6 bases and V by 1 base; bases with no gene match: 5. This CDR3 is 15 amino acids long. Germline CDR1 is SGHTA and CDR2 is FQGNSA. The CDR3 DNA is TGTGCCAGCAGCTTAGAGGTGGGAGGGGCCGGGGAGCTGTTTTTT. Its translation: CASSLEVGGAGELFF. Supplemented by reference TRBV7-2 and TRBJ2-2, the full variable domain reads GAGVSQSPSNKVTEKGKDVELRCDPISGHTALYWYRQSLGQGLEFLIYFQGNSAPDKSGLPSDRFSAERTGGSVSTLTIQRTQQEDSAVYLCASSLEVGGAGELFFGEGSRLTVL.

Notes on this clone: Other DNA sequences in this sample translate to the same CDR3. The J gene is TRBJ2-3, the V gene TRBV18; possible D gene TRBD1, 5 bases. V lost 2 bases and J lost 3, with 6 bases in between. Per germline, CDR1 KGHSH and CDR2 LQKENI. The CDR3 consists of 13 residues. The CDR3 here is CASSPGATDTQYF. CDR3 in DNA: TGTGCCAGCTCACCAGGGGCTACAGATACGCAGTATTTT.

The chain carries TRBV27 and TRBJ2-3, with TRBD1 matching over 9 bases. The CDR3 totals 16 residues. CDR1 and CDR2 (germline): MNHEY, SMNVEV (reference sequence). J lost 4 bases, V lost 1 base, and 6 bases had no gene match. The CDR3 nucleotides read TGTGCCAGCAGTTTATACCCGGGACAGGGATCAGATACGCAGTATTTT. As protein: CASSLYPGQGSDTQYF.

The J gene is TRBJ2-1, the V gene TRBV29-1, with TRBD2 matching 7 bases. CDR1 is SQVTM, CDR2 ANQGSEA, per germline. The CDR3 is 16 amino acids. The ends lost 1 base at V and 0 bases at J; junction bases unmatched: 6. CDR3 in amino acids: CSVEGTRLSSYNEQFF. CDR3 coding DNA: TGCAGCGTTGAAGGGACTAGGCTGAGCTCCTACAATGAGCAGTTCTTC.

This clone was seen just once. The chain couples TRBV4-2 to TRBJ1-1, with TRBD1 identical over 7 bases. The CDR3 runs 15 residues. Germline V gene sequence: CDR1 LGHNA, CDR2 YNFKEQ. Losses at the gene ends were 0 bases for V and 2 bases for J; bases not matched to a gene: 3. The CDR3 loop reads CASSQEQGVNTEAFF. The CDR3 DNA is TGTGCCAGCAGCCAAGAGCAGGGGGTTAACACTGAAGCTTTCTTT.

The chain uses TRBV7-8 and TRBJ2-3, with D maybe TRBD1 (5 bases). This CDR3 is 14 amino acids long. Trimming took off 3 bases at V and 5 bases at J, with 12 bases between the two ends. CDR1 and CDR2 from the germline V gene are SGHVS and FQNEAQ. The CDR3 coding sequence is TGTGCCAGCAGCTTGGGGAACACAGGAGATACGCAGTATTTT. Protein sequence: CASSLGNTGDTQYF.

The chain has TRBV5-5 and TRBJ1-3; D remains ambiguous. Germline CDR1 reads SGHKS; CDR2 reads YYEKEE (reference sequence). The V and J ends lost 4 bases and 4 bases respectively, with 9 bases between them. This CDR3 has 13 residues. The CDR3 is CASSTSTGNTIYF. CDR3 DNA: TGTGCCAGCAGCACCAGTACCGGAAACACCATATATTTT.

The chain is built from TRBV30 and TRBJ2-7; a weak D match, TRBD1 (6 bases). V lost 4 bases and J lost 2, with 18 bases in between. The CDR3 totals 15 residues. Germline lookup yields CDR1 GTSNPN and CDR2 SVGIG (reference sequence). The CDR3 protein is CAWTEGTKSPYEQYF. CDR3 in DNA: TGTGCCTGGACCGAGGGGACAAAAAGTCCCTACGAGCAGTACTTC.

This chain joins TRBV5-1 and TRBJ2-1, with a weak D call TRBD2 (7 bases). Germline assignment: CDR1 SGHRS and CDR2 YFSETQ. CDR3 length: 16 amino acids. Trimming took 4 bases from V and 8 from J, leaving 22 bases between them. The CDR3 nucleotides are TGCGCCAGCAGCGGATGGGTGGGGGGGCCTCATCATGAGCAGTTCTTC. Its translation: CASSGWVGGPHHEQFF.

The J gene is TRBJ2-1, the V gene TRBV5-5; 11 nucleotides align to TRBD2. The CDR3 extends over 16 amino acids. V dropped 4 bases and J dropped 3; count of bases not matched to a gene: 6. Looked up from germline, CDR1 is SGHKS and CDR2 is YYEKEE (reference sequence). The DNA of the CDR3 is TGTGCCAGCAGCCCCCTCACTAGCGGGAGCTACAATGAGCAGTTCTTC. Its protein is CASSPLTSGSYNEQFF.

The genes are TRBV6-5 and TRBJ1-1, with TRBD1 matching over 8 bases. The ends lost 1 base at V and 1 base at J; junction bases unmatched: 5. The CDR3 has 16 amino acids. Germline CDR1 MNHEY, CDR2 SVGAGI. Here the CDR3 DNA reads TGTGCCAGCAGTTACTGGACAGGGTGGGAGAACACTGAAGCTTTCTTT. It is translated as CASSYWTGWENTEAFF.

The chain is built from TRBV2 and TRBJ1-1; the match to TRBD1 covers 10 bases. Germline V gene lookup returns CDR1 SNHLY and CDR2 FYNNEI. Trimming cost V 6 bases and J 0 bases; bases outside gene matches: 7. The CDR3 contains 16 residues. The CDR3: CASRNPGQGMNTEAFF. The CDR3 bases are TGTGCCAGCAGAAACCCGGGACAGGGGATGAACACTGAAGCTTTCTTT.